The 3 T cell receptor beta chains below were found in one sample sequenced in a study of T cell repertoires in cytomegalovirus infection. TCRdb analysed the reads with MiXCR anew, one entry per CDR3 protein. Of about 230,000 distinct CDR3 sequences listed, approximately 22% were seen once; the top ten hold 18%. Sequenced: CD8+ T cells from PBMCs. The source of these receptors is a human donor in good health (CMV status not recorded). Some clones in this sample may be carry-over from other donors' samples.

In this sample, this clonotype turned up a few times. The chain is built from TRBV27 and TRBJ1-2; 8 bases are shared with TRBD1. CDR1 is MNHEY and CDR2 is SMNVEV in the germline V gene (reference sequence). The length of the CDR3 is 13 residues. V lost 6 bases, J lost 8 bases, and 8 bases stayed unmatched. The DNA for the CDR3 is TGTGCCAGCAGGGACAGGGCCTTTGGGGGCTACACCTTC. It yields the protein CASRDRAFGGYTF.

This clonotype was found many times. CDR3 nucleotides: TGCGCCAGCAGCCATTTCACTCCTCCGTATGGCTACACCTTC. It translates to CASSHFTPPYGYTF. This rearrangement joins TRBV4-1 to TRBJ1-2, with D uncertain. CDR1 is MGHRA, CDR2 YSYEKL, per germline. Trimming shortened V by 3 bases and J by 5 bases, and 13 bases separated the two germline ends. The CDR3 spans 14 residues.

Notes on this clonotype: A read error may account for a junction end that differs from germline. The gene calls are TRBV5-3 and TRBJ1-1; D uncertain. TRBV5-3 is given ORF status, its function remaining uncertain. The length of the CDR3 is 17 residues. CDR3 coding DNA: TGTGCCAGCAGCTCCGAGCCCCTACAAGTCATGAACACTGAAGCTTTCTTT. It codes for CASSSEPLQVMNTEAFF.